The entry below describes one TCR beta chain. Its antigen remains unidentified. TCRdb analysed the reads with MiXCR anew, one entry per CDR3 protein. The sample shows 95,000 to 120,000 distinct CDR3 sequences, 30% of them seen only once. The data derive from a study of T cell repertoires in cytomegalovirus infection. Findings and caveats of the study: Based on cumulative public TCR beta family frequency, carriers of CMV plus the relevant HLA were identified.

The sequencing here drew on CD8+ T cells from cultured PBMCs, taken from culture after CMV antigen stimulation. The source of this sequence is a human donor in good health (CMV status not recorded). Some clones in this sample may be carry-over from other donors' samples.

The CDR3 coding sequence is TGCGCCAGCAGCCAAGGGTCTAGCGGATTCACAGATACGCAGTATTTT. This codes for CASSQGSSGFTDTQYF. The rearrangement uses TRBV4-1 and TRBJ2-3; TRBD2 matches at 7 bases. Trimming took 1 base from V and 2 from J; bases not matched to a gene: 6. The CDR3 loop spans 16 amino acids. The germline gives CDR1 MGHRA, CDR2 YSYEKL.